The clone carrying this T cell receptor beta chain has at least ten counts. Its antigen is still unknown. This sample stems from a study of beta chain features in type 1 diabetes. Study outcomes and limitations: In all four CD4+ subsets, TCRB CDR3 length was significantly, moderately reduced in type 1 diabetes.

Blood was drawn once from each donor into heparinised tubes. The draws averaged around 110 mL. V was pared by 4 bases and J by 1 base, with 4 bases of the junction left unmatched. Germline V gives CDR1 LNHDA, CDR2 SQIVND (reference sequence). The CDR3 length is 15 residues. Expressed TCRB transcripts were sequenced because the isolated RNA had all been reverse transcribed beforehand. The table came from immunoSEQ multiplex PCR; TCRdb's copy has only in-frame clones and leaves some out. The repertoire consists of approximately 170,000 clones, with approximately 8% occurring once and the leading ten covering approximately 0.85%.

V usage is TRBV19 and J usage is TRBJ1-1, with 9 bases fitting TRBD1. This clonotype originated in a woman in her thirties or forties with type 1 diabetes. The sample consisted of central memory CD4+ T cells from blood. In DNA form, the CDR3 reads TGTGCCAGTAGTACCTGGGGACAGGGGAACACTGAAGCTTTCTTT. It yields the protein CASSTWGQGNTEAFF.